This T cell receptor beta chain was recovered during a study of glioma-infiltrating T cells after dendritic cell vaccination. Study-wide results and limits: No direct clonality-survival link was found; a diverse polyclonal response may matter. Complete blood and tumor specimen sets were limited to few patients.

The CDR3 has 13 residues. Germline V gene sequence: CDR1 SGHTA, CDR2 FQGTGA. V lost 2 bases to trimming and J lost 6 bases, with 10 bases between them. Time point denoted: after dendritic cell vaccination, including at tumor progression/relapse. Concerning this clone: Its specificity is not known.

Amplification used 60 V beta primers and 13 J beta primers. TCRdb keeps only in-frame clones here, not all; method: immunoSEQ multiplex PCR. The sample has roughly 100,000 clones, around 90% seen once; the top ten hold 2.5% to 3%. The sequences come from blood, collected after dendritic cell vaccination. This TCR was sampled from a human donor with glioblastoma. The chain links TRBV7-3 to TRBJ1-1; D is uncertain. The CDR3 nucleotides read TGTGCCAGCAGCTTAGATAACGGGTCTGAAGCTTTCTTT. This gives the protein CASSLDNGSEAFF.